These 15 T cell receptor beta chains share one sample of origin, sequenced in a study of radiation and T cells in renal cell carcinoma. This sample's treatment: treatment-naive control, cytoreductive nephrectomy. Generated by immunoSEQ multiplex PCR, the TCRdb table keeps only in-frame clones and is missing some. This repertoire shows more than 9,500 clones, about 65% found once; its top ten account for around 19%. The specimen comprised tumor tissue, sampled from a patient whose treatment was nephrectomy without radiotherapy. These receptors came from a woman of 80 years or more with renal cell carcinoma.

The rearrangement joins TRBV14 to TRBJ2-2; D is ambiguous. The V gene's germline CDR1 is SGHDN and CDR2 FVKESK. Deletions cut 0 bases from V and 5 bases from J, with 10 bases between. The CDR3 length is 15 residues. CDR3 nucleotide sequence: TGTGCCAGCAGCCAAGATCCCCCACCTACCGGGGAGCTGTTTTTT. Protein sequence: CASSQDPPPTGELFF.

The genes are TRBV2 and TRBJ2-5; tentatively, D is TRBD2 (6 bases). CDR1 is SNHLY, CDR2 FYNNEI, per germline. CDR3 length equals 14 residues. Between the trimmed V and J ends, which lost 3 bases and 4 bases, there was a span of 12 bases. For the CDR3, the DNA is TGTGCCAGCAGTGACATGGGCGGGGCAGAGACCCAGTACTTC. Translating it yields CASSDMGGAETQYF.

In this sample, this clone turned up a few times. The sample holds other DNA sequences that translate to the same CDR3. The chain couples TRBV7-2 to TRBJ2-5; tentative D call: TRBD1 (5 bases). Trimming cost V 5 bases and J 4 bases, with 14 bases left between them. This CDR3 contains 14 residues. Germline CDR1 and CDR2: SGHTA and FQGNSA. This CDR3 reads CASSPTTGLETQYF. The DNA for the CDR3 is TGTGCCAGCAGCCCCACCACAGGCCTAGAGACCCAGTACTTC.

This clone was seen only once. V usage is TRBV28 and J usage is TRBJ1-5, with a weak D call TRBD1 (6 bases). This CDR3 contains 14 residues. Germline V CDR1 and CDR2: MDHEN, SYDVKM. Trimming pared 4 bases from V and 4 bases from J, leaving 11 bases between. The CDR3 nucleotides read TGTGCCAGCAGTTACGGGACATTGAATCAGCCCCAGCATTTT. Protein product: CASSYGTLNQPQHF.

The rearrangement joins TRBV10-1 to TRBJ2-2; the D call may be TRBD1 or TRBD2 (6 bases each). Germline V lookup: CDR1 WNHNN, CDR2 SYGVQD (reference sequence). With 0 bases removed from V and 6 bases from J, the gap between germline ends came to 8 bases. The CDR3 spans 14 residues. CDR3 amino acids: CASSESGGAGELFF. The CDR3 DNA follows: TGCGCCAGCAGTGAGTCGGGGGGCGCCGGGGAGCTGTTTTTT.

This rearrangement joins TRBV5-8 to TRBJ1-2; 9 bases line up with TRBD1. The germline V gene has CDR1 SGHTS and CDR2 YDEGEE. Trimming took 3 bases from V and 6 from J; bases not matched to a gene: 6. The length of the CDR3 is 14 residues. CDR3 loop: CASSSWDRVHGYTF. As DNA, the CDR3 is TGTGCCAGCAGCTCCTGGGACAGGGTCCATGGCTACACCTTC.

The V call is TRBV2, the J call TRBJ1-6; weak D call: TRBD1 (6 bases). V was shortened by 4 bases and J by 7 bases, with 14 bases between the two germline ends. The CDR3 runs 15 residues. The germline CDR1 and CDR2 sequences are SNHLY and FYNNEI. The CDR3 nucleotides read TGTGCCAGCAGTGGGGAGGGGGGGCTGAATTCACCCCTCCACTTT. It is translated as CASSGEGGLNSPLHF.

This clone was seen a handful of times. This chain uses TRBV6-6 with TRBJ2-7; D may correspond to TRBD1 or TRBD2 (5 bases each). V was trimmed by 0 bases and J by 3 bases, leaving 12 bases between them. Per germline, CDR1 MNHNY and CDR2 SVGAGI (reference sequence). The CDR3 contains 15 residues. The CDR3 loop is CASSYSVGTLYEQYF. The CDR3, as DNA: TGTGCCAGCAGTTACTCGGTCGGGACCCTCTACGAGCAGTACTTC.

The table lists this clone with a few counts. The chain joins TRBV28 to TRBJ1-1; 9 nucleotides align to TRBD1. The CDR3 spans 12 residues. V was pared by 6 bases and J by 11 bases, with 7 bases of the junction left unmatched. From germline, CDR1 is MDHEN and CDR2 SYDVKM. This chain's CDR3 is CASSRDREVAFF. The CDR3 DNA sequence: TGTGCCAGCAGCCGGGACAGGGAGGTCGCTTTCTTT.

CDR3 sequence (DNA): TGCGCCAGCAGGTTAGGAAACGAAAAACTGTTTTTT. Amino acid sequence: CASRLGNEKLFF. The V and J genes are TRBV5-1 and TRBJ1-4; D is undetermined. Deletions cut 5 bases from V and 8 bases from J, with 10 bases between. This CDR3 is built from 12 residues. CDR1 and CDR2 (germline): SGHRS, YFSETQ.

The CDR3 sequence is CAISESKDRVGLQFF. The CDR3 DNA reads as TGTGCCATCAGTGAGTCCAAGGACAGGGTTGGATTGCAGTTCTTC. The V call is TRBV10-3, the J call TRBJ2-1; 8 bases line up with TRBD1. V was pared by 0 bases and J by 12 bases, with 10 bases of the junction left unmatched. CDR3 length: 15 residues. The V gene's germline CDR1 is ENHRY and CDR2 SYGVKD.

This chain connects TRBV21-1 to TRBJ2-7; the D call in the table, TRBD2, was not verified against the DNA. TRBV21-1 is an annotated pseudogene. The CDR3 totals 17 residues. The CDR3 reads CASSKFCPAGGLYEQYF. CDR3 sequence (DNA): TGTGCCAGCAGCAAATTCTGTCCAGCGGGGGGGCTCTACGAGCAGTACTTC.

The genes are TRBV19 and TRBJ1-4; no definite D call. Trimming left V 6 bases short and J 0 bases short, with 14 bases between. Germline V gene sequence: CDR1 LNHDA, CDR2 SQIVND (reference sequence). This CDR3 comprises 16 residues. Here the CDR3 reads CASRAVSRTTNEKLFF. The CDR3 DNA is TGTGCCAGTAGGGCCGTTTCGAGGACAACTAATGAAAAACTGTTTTTT.

Only one count was recorded for this clone. This chain joins TRBV11-2 and TRBJ2-2, with 10 bases matching TRBD2. CDR3 length: 16 amino acids. With 3 bases clipped from V and 5 bases from J, the junction kept 6 bases outside the gene matches. CDR1 is SGHAT and CDR2 is FQNNGV in the germline V gene. The CDR3 loop reads CASSFRVAGGTGELFF. CDR3 DNA: TGTGCCAGCAGCTTTCGGGTAGCGGGGGGAACCGGGGAGCTGTTTTTT.

This CDR3 is CASSEEGSEQFF. For the CDR3, the DNA is TGTGCCAGCAGTGAAGAGGGGAGTGAGCAGTTCTTC. The chain joins TRBV2 to TRBJ2-1; D tentatively fits TRBD1 or TRBD2 (5 bases each). CDR3 length: 12 amino acids. Trimming took off 1 base at V and 9 bases at J, with 7 bases between the two ends. The V gene's germline CDR1 is SNHLY and CDR2 FYNNEI. Full variable domain (remainder filled in from reference TRBV2 and TRBJ2-1): EPEVTQTPSHQVTQMGQEVILRCVPISNHLYFYWYRQILGQKVEFLVSFYNNEISEKSEIFDDQFSVERPDGSNFTLKIRSTKLEDSAMYFCASSEEGSEQFFGPGTRLTVL.